A single sample gave rise to the 10 T cell receptor beta chains below, sequenced in a study of OX40 agonist ivuxolimab in advanced cancers. Profiled with immunoSEQ multiplex PCR; TCRdb holds only in-frame clones, not every one. The sample has under 90,000 clones; around 90% are singletons. The sample in question was CD4+ or CD8+ T cells sorted from blood, obtained in a trial of the OX40 agonist ivuxolimab. These receptors were taken from an adult with an advanced solid tumor such as melanoma, head and neck, liver or kidney cancer.

As DNA, the CDR3 is TGCGCCAGCAGCTTGCACGGTGACTCTGGAAACACCATATATTTT. Encoded protein: CASSLHGDSGNTIYF. The rearrangement joins TRBV5-1 to TRBJ1-3; no clear D gene. Per germline, CDR1 SGHRS and CDR2 YFSETQ. The CDR3 sequence is 15 residues long. Trimming removed 1 base at V and 0 bases at J, with 8 bases between.

This clone was seen more than once but under ten times. This chain joins TRBV5-4 and TRBJ1-1, with 7 bases fitting TRBD1. Losses at the gene ends were 4 bases for V and 1 base for J; bases not matched to a gene: 7. The CDR3 is 15 amino acids. The V gene's germline CDR1 is SGHNT and CDR2 YYREEE (reference sequence). Here the CDR3 reads CASSRGQVGNTEAFF. For the CDR3, the DNA is TGTGCCAGCAGCCGAGGACAGGTGGGGAACACTGAAGCTTTCTTT.

The chain combines TRBV7-9 with TRBJ2-2, with TRBD2 matching over 11 bases. This CDR3 is built from 16 residues. CDR1 and CDR2 (germline): SEHNR, FQNEAQ (reference sequence). V shed 4 bases and J 6 bases; nucleotides not matched to a gene: 7. The CDR3 here is CASSYIAGGFAGELFF. The CDR3 nucleotides read TGTGCCAGCAGCTATATAGCGGGAGGGTTCGCCGGGGAGCTGTTTTTT. The entire variable domain, with the rest obtained from reference TRBV7-9 and TRBJ2-2, is as follows: DTGVSQNPRHKITKRGQNVTFRCDPISEHNRLYWYRQTLGQGPEFLTYFQNEAQLEKSRLLSDRFSAERPKGSFSTLEIQRTEQGDSAMYLCASSYIAGGFAGELFFGEGSRLTVL.

The J gene is TRBJ1-6, the V gene TRBV6-5; D perhaps matches TRBD1 (5 bases). V was trimmed by 5 bases and J by 10 bases, leaving 12 bases between them. The length of the CDR3 is 13 residues. From germline, CDR1 is MNHEY and CDR2 SVGAGI. CDR3 sequence: CASSPREGSPLHF. The CDR3 bases are TGTGCCAGCAGTCCCAGGGAGGGGTCACCCCTCCACTTT.

This sequence joins TRBV7-9 and TRBJ2-5, with 10 nucleotides matching TRBD1. This CDR3 is built from 15 residues. V was pared by 5 bases and J by 1 base, with 4 bases of the junction left unmatched. The germline CDR1 and CDR2 sequences are SEHNR and FQNEAQ (reference sequence). As DNA, the CDR3 is TGTGCCAGCAGCCCTAGGGACAGGGGCCAAGAGACCCAGTACTTC. It yields the protein CASSPRDRGQETQYF.

This chain uses TRBV28 with TRBJ2-3; D is unresolved. CDR1 and CDR2 (germline): MDHEN, SYDVKM. Trimming stripped 8 bases from V and 0 bases from J, with 6 bases between. The CDR3 extends over 12 amino acids. In DNA, the CDR3 is TGTGCCAGCGGGGTGAGCACAGATACGCAGTATTTT. Translating gives CASGVSTDTQYF.

The V gene is TRBV10-2, the J gene TRBJ2-7, with TRBD2 identical over 10 bases. The germline gives CDR1 WSHSY, CDR2 SAAADI. This CDR3 contains 13 residues. V shed 10 bases, J shed 3 bases, and the junction held 6 bases outside the gene matches. The CDR3 DNA follows: TGCGCCACCACCTCTAGCGGGAGCTACGAGCAGTACTTC. Translating gives CATTSSGSYEQYF.

The chain carries TRBV19 and TRBJ2-3; D not resolved. V lost 7 bases, J lost 2 bases, and 19 bases lay in between. CDR1 is LNHDA and CDR2 is SQIVND in the germline V gene (reference sequence). The CDR3 runs 16 residues. CDR3 in DNA: TGTGCCAGTAAGAACTACCCCCCTAAAATCACAGATACGCAGTATTTT. This gives the protein CASKNYPPKITDTQYF.

The V and J genes are TRBV11-2 and TRBJ2-1; no definite D call. The germline CDR1 and CDR2 sequences are SGHAT and FQNNGV. The V gene lost 5 bases and the J gene lost 7 bases, with 21 bases spanning the gap. The CDR3 has 16 residues. Written as DNA, the CDR3 is TGTGCCAGCAGCCCCGCCCTGGCCCTAAAACGGAATGAGCAGTTCTTC. This translates into CASSPALALKRNEQFF.

This chain joins TRBV4-3 and TRBJ2-7; TRBD2 is a possible D gene (5 bases). The CDR3 is 16 amino acids. Trimming stripped 0 bases from V and 4 bases from J, with 16 bases between. The germline CDR1 and CDR2 sequences are LGHNA and YSLEER. The CDR3 region is CASSQDRSPGIYEQYF. The CDR3 DNA sequence: TGCGCCAGCAGCCAAGATCGTAGCCCGGGAATTTACGAGCAGTACTTC.